A single sample is the source of the 2 T cell receptor beta chains below, sequenced in a study of blood T cell repertoires in COVID-19. TCRdb keeps only in-frame clones here, not all; method: immunoSEQ multiplex PCR. Of about 190,000 clones listed, about 88% are singletons. The sample comprised peripheral blood. These receptor sequences come from a man aged 30-40 years with acute or convalescent COVID-19.

The chain has TRBV3-1 (or the pseudogene TRBV3-2) and TRBJ2-7; TRBD2 aligns across 13 bases. V lost 1 base, J lost 3 bases, and 6 bases stayed unmatched. CDR3 length: 17 residues. Germline lookup yields CDR1 LGHDT and CDR2 YNNKEL (reference sequence). CDR3: CASSQGLAGGQFYEQYF. The CDR3 DNA is TGTGCCAGCAGCCAAGGACTAGCGGGAGGCCAATTCTACGAGCAGTACTTC.

This clone was observed a single time. The rearrangement joins TRBV9 to TRBJ2-2; TRBD2 matches 9 bases. The CDR3 is 17 amino acids. Trimming took 3 bases from V and 3 from J; bases not matched to a gene: 9. Germline V CDR1 and CDR2: SGDLS, YYNGEE. The CDR3 DNA sequence: TGTGCCAGCAGCGCTGGATCGACTAGCGGATACACCGGGGAGCTGTTTTTT. Translated: CASSAGSTSGYTGELFF. The full variable domain, with the rest looked up from reference TRBV9 and TRBJ2-2, is DSGVTQTPKHLITATGQRVTLRCSPRSGDLSVYWYQQSLDQGLQFLIQYYNGEERAKGNILERFSAQQFPDLHSELNLSSLELGDSALYFCASSAGSTSGYTGELFFGEGSRLTVL.